Below, 24 T cell receptor beta chains from the same sample are listed, as sequenced in a study of vaccination effects on CD4 cells after COVID-19. Which antigens these TCRs recognize remains unknown. TCRdb keeps only in-frame clones here, not all; method: immunoSEQ multiplex PCR. The sample holds approximately 70,000 clones, less than 75% seen once. After roughly ten days in culture, the CD4+ T cells were isolated. As their vaccination, participants received two doses of either BNT162b2 or mRNA-1273. Sequenced here: CD4+ T cells from PBMCs cultured without peptide, sampled after COVID-19 vaccination. Receptors originate from a human donor who received a COVID-19 vaccine.

This clone appeared once. The genes are TRBV2 and TRBJ2-5; no firm D call. The V end was cut by 2 bases, the J end by 1 base, with 11 bases between. Looked up from germline, CDR1 is SNHLY and CDR2 is FYNNEI. The length of the CDR3 is 15 residues. The chain's CDR3 is CASSERAAFQETQYF. CDR3 DNA: TGTGCCAGCAGTGAAAGGGCAGCATTCCAAGAGACCCAGTACTTC.

In DNA, the CDR3 is TGTGCCAGCAGCACGAGGCCGGGAGGGCTTTACGAGCAGTACGTC. This translates into CASSTRPGGLYEQYV. This chain links TRBV7-2 with TRBJ2-7, with TRBD2 identical over 8 bases. The trim removed 5 bases at V and 4 bases at J, leaving 10 bases unmatched. The V gene's germline CDR1 is SGHTA and CDR2 FQGNSA. The CDR3 loop spans 15 amino acids.

J is TRBJ1-5 and V is TRBV18; 7 bases are shared with TRBD1. Germline V lookup: CDR1 KGHSH, CDR2 LQKENI. This CDR3 region has 14 residues. V was pared by 6 bases and J by 3 bases, with 5 bases of the junction left unmatched. CDR3 sequence: CASSLDRDNQPQHF. CDR3 nucleotide sequence: TGTGCCAGCTCCCTAGACAGGGACAATCAGCCCCAGCATTTT.

The V call is TRBV30, the J call TRBJ2-7, with 7 nucleotides matching TRBD2. Germline-derived CDR1 and CDR2 are GTSNPN and SVGIG (reference sequence). This CDR3 comprises 13 residues. Germline trimming cut 1 base from V and 7 bases from J; bases unmatched to any gene: 7. The CDR3 DNA follows: TGTGCCTGGAGTGGACAGTGGGGGGGGGAGCAGTACGTC. This encodes CAWSGQWGGEQYV.

J is TRBJ1-2 and V is TRBV4-3; D unclear. Trimming cost V 0 bases and J 4 bases, with 12 bases left between them. This CDR3 comprises 15 residues. The germline CDR1 and CDR2 sequences are LGHNA and YSLEER. The DNA of the CDR3 is TGCGCCAGCAGCCAAGATCTGAGAGATTTCTATGGCTACACCTTC. Its translation: CASSQDLRDFYGYTF.

This clone occurred a few times. This chain connects TRBV5-1 to TRBJ1-2; D uncertain. V lost 0 bases, J lost 8 bases, and 20 bases lay in between. The germline gives CDR1 SGHRS, CDR2 YFSETQ. The CDR3 spans 16 residues. The CDR3 sequence is CASSLAFMSGSGGYTF. The CDR3 region has the DNA TGCGCCAGCAGCTTGGCATTTATGTCGGGAAGTGGAGGCTACACCTTC.

V and J are TRBV6-2 or TRBV6-3 and TRBJ2-1, with D perhaps TRBD1 (5 bases). The V gene's germline CDR1 is MNHEY and CDR2 SVGEGT. The CDR3 has 15 residues. V gave up 2 bases and J gave up 6 bases, with 14 bases separating them. The chain's CDR3 is CASSYRNYRSNEQFF. CDR3 nucleotide sequence: TGTGCCAGCAGTTACCGCAACTACAGGAGCAATGAGCAGTTCTTC.

The chain carries TRBV21-1 and TRBJ2-5; the table's D call TRBD2 went unverified against the DNA. TRBV21-1 is a pseudogene. The CDR3 loop spans 15 amino acids. The chain's CDR3 is CASSRAEGCGETQYF. The DNA for the CDR3 is TGTGCCAGCAGCCGAGCGGAGGGGTGTGGGGAGACCCAGTACTTC.

This clone was detected only once. V gene TRBV18 combines with J gene TRBJ2-7; tentative D call: TRBD2 (5 bases). CDR3 size: 15 residues. Per the germline V gene, CDR1 is KGHSH and CDR2 is LQKENI. V was shortened by 0 bases and J by 0 bases, with 9 bases between the two germline ends. CDR3 nucleotide sequence: TGTGCCAGCTCACCACCCGGGATCAGCTCCTACGAGCAGTACGTC. The encoded protein is CASSPPGISSYEQYV.

The CDR3 protein is CASSPRQGNTEAFF. DNA of the CDR3: TGCGCCAGCAGCCCCCGACAGGGGAACACTGAAGCTTTCTTT. The chain carries TRBV4-1 and TRBJ1-1; 7 nucleotides match TRBD1. V lost 4 bases to trimming and J lost 1 base; unmatched junction nucleotides: 3. Germline CDR1 and CDR2: MGHRA and YSYEKL. This CDR3 region has 14 residues.

The CDR3 DNA sequence: TGTGCCAGTAGTATAGTACAGGGACGCAACTATGGCTACACCTTC. Encoded protein: CASSIVQGRNYGYTF. The chain joins TRBV19 to TRBJ1-2, with D possibly being TRBD1 (6 bases). The CDR3 loop spans 15 amino acids. From germline, CDR1 is LNHDA and CDR2 SQIVND (reference sequence). Trimming removed 1 base from V and 2 bases from J, with 11 bases in between.

J is TRBJ1-1 and V is TRBV6-5; no clear D. The V gene's germline CDR1 is MNHEY and CDR2 SVGAGI. The CDR3 runs 15 residues. Trimming removed 0 bases at V and 1 base at J, with 9 bases between. CDR3 region: CASSYSAPKNTEAFF. Written as DNA, the CDR3 is TGTGCCAGCAGTTACTCGGCACCGAAGAACACTGAAGCTTTCTTT.

The chain has TRBV13 and TRBJ1-4, with 7 bases lining up with TRBD1. In germline, CDR1 is PRHDT, CDR2 FYEKMQ (reference sequence). The V segment lost 10 bases and the J segment 6 bases; nucleotides outside the gene matches: 14. This CDR3 has 15 residues. This CDR3 is CATFAIQGVDEKLFF. The CDR3 bases are TGTGCCACGTTCGCAATCCAGGGGGTGGATGAAAAACTGTTTTTT.

This clone was seen a few times. The rearrangement joins TRBV4-2 to TRBJ1-6, with TRBD1 as a possible D gene (6 bases). Deletions cut 6 bases from V and 14 bases from J, with 20 bases between. Germline assignment: CDR1 LGHNA and CDR2 YNFKEQ. The CDR3 length is 14 residues. Here the CDR3 reads CASSRGGRIWALHF. CDR3 DNA sequence: TGTGCCAGCAGTCGTGGGGGGCGGATTTGGGCCCTCCACTTT.

This chain joins TRBV6-5 and TRBJ2-7, with 11 bases matching TRBD2. The CDR3 spans 14 residues. Losses at the gene ends were 6 bases for V and 2 bases for J; bases not matched to a gene: 3. Germline CDR1 reads MNHEY; CDR2 reads SVGAGI. The DNA for the CDR3 is TGTGCCAGCAGCACTAGCGGGGGTACCTACGAGCAGTACGTC. Amino acids: CASSTSGGTYEQYV.

The gene calls are TRBV6-2 or TRBV6-3 and TRBJ2-1, with D maybe TRBD2 (6 bases). The CDR3 runs to 13 residues. The V end was cut by 4 bases, the J end by 4 bases, with 8 bases between. Germline V CDR1 and CDR2: MNHEY, SVGEGT. CDR3 amino acids: CASSSSVYNEQFF. DNA of the CDR3: TGTGCCAGCAGTTCTAGCGTTTACAATGAGCAGTTCTTC.

Only a few counts were recorded for this clone. The CDR3, as DNA: TGCAGCGGATCGGGAAGTTATGGCTACACCTTC. It specifies CSGSGSYGYTF. The J gene is TRBJ1-2, the V gene TRBV20-1; D gene ambiguous. The CDR3 is 11 amino acids. CDR1 and CDR2 from the germline V gene are DFQATT and SNEGSKA (reference sequence).

The chain recombines TRBV5-1 with TRBJ2-2; TRBD2 aligns across 7 bases. The CDR3 covers 16 residues. With V trimmed by 2 bases and J by 0 bases, 4 bases remained unmatched. The germline V gene encodes CDR1 SGHRS and CDR2 YFSETQ. CDR3 coding DNA: TGCGCCAGCAGCTTACGGGGGGATGCGAACACCGGGGAGCTGTTTTTT. Amino acid sequence: CASSLRGDANTGELFF.

The chain combines TRBV29-1 with TRBJ1-3, with D hard to call. The germline V and J ends were trimmed by 7 bases and 0 bases, with 10 bases remaining between them. This CDR3 contains 13 residues. The germline gives CDR1 SQVTM, CDR2 ANQGSEA. CDR3 residues: CSARPYSGNTIYF. As DNA, the CDR3 is TGCAGCGCCAGGCCCTACTCTGGAAACACCATATATTTT.

The rearrangement uses TRBV15 and TRBJ2-7; a possible D gene is TRBD1 (5 bases). The ends were cut back, 1 base at V and 11 bases at J, with 12 bases in the middle. The CDR3 extends over 12 amino acids. CDR1 and CDR2 from the germline V gene are LNHNV and YYDKDF (reference sequence). CDR3 coding DNA: TGTGCCACCAGCAGAGGAACAGGACGCAAGTACGTC. It is translated as CATSRGTGRKYV.

This clone was recorded once. The rearrangement joins TRBV2 to TRBJ2-7, with TRBD1 matching over 8 bases. CDR1 and CDR2 from the germline V gene are SNHLY and FYNNEI. V shed 4 bases and J 3 bases; nucleotides not matched to a gene: 5. The CDR3 covers 14 residues. This CDR3 reads CASSVRTGNYEQYV. The CDR3 DNA reads as TGTGCCAGCAGTGTCCGGACAGGGAACTACGAGCAGTACGTC.

This chain connects TRBV19 to TRBJ1-1; no reliable D call. Germline CDR1 is LNHDA and CDR2 is SQIVND (reference sequence). The V and J ends lost 8 bases and 7 bases respectively, with 14 bases between them. This CDR3 has 12 amino acids. The DNA of the CDR3 is TGTGCCAGTGAACTAGGGCGAGGTGAAGCTTTCTTT. This gives the protein CASELGRGEAFF.

This chain's CDR3 is CASSPQGGYTEAFF. The CDR3 DNA sequence: TGTGCCAGCAGTCCACAGGGAGGATACACTGAAGCTTTCTTT. The rearrangement links TRBV6-6 to TRBJ1-1; weak D call: TRBD1 (6 bases). This CDR3 is 14 amino acids long. Trimming shortened V by 5 bases and J by 3 bases, and 13 bases separated the two germline ends. Germline CDR1 MNHNY, CDR2 SVGAGI (reference sequence).

Of note for this clone: Other DNA sequences from this sample encode an identical CDR3 as well. The chain employs TRBV24-1 and TRBJ2-2; maybe TRBD1 (6 bases). Germline V gene data show CDR1 as KGHDR and CDR2 as SFDVKD. The length of the CDR3 is 14 residues. With 3 bases removed from V and 5 bases from J, the gap between germline ends came to 9 bases. The DNA of the CDR3 is TGTGCCACCAGTGATCCCGGACAGACCGGGGAGCTGTTTTTT. As protein: CATSDPGQTGELFF.